Shown below are 5 T cell receptor beta chains from a single sample sequenced in a study of cytomegalovirus exposure and HLA in healthy donors (dated by TCRdb to 2016 to 2017). The library was built by means of the immunoSEQ multiplex PCR assay. TCRdb stores this immuneACCESS table with in-frame sequences only. Part of the clones is absent; in the studies checked, under half of the shortfall reflects unresolved V genes, and no reason is known for the rest. The sample table lists about 130,000 clones, 85% to 90% of them with a count of one. Approximately 1.5% of the sample is held by the ten biggest clonotypes. Specimen: PBMCs. The receptors come from a young man in good health and CMV-seronegative.

This sequence joins TRBV7-2 and TRBJ2-1, with 11 positions matching TRBD2. After removal of 3 bases from V and 6 bases from J, the junction contained 4 bases not matched to a gene. CDR1 SGHTA and CDR2 FQGNSA come from the germline V gene. This CDR3 is 15 amino acids long. The CDR3 here is CASSFLAGGGNEQFF. The CDR3 coding sequence is TGTGCCAGCAGCTTCCTAGCGGGAGGAGGCAATGAGCAGTTCTTC. Full variable domain (remainder filled in from reference TRBV7-2 and TRBJ2-1): GAGVSQSPSNKVTEKGKDVELRCDPISGHTALYWYRQSLGQGLEFLIYFQGNSAPDKSGLPSDRFSAERTGGSVSTLTIQRTQQEDSAVYLCASSFLAGGGNEQFFGPGTRLTVL.

A single count supports this clone. This chain uses TRBV5-1 with TRBJ1-1, with TRBD1 as a possible D gene (5 bases). This CDR3 has 13 residues. V was clipped by 4 bases and J by 0 bases, with 7 bases between them. Per germline, CDR1 SGHRS and CDR2 YFSETQ. The CDR3 loop reads CASSRDLNTEAFF. CDR3 DNA sequence: TGCGCCAGCAGCCGGGACTTGAACACTGAAGCTTTCTTT. The entire variable domain, with the rest obtained from reference TRBV5-1 and TRBJ1-1, is as follows: KAGVTQTPRYLIKTRGQQVTLSCSPISGHRSVSWYQQTPGQGLQFLFEYFSETQRNKGNFPGRFSGRQFSNSRSEMNVSTLELGDSALYLCASSRDLNTEAFFGQGTRLTVV.

The chain uses TRBV2 and TRBJ2-2; 10 bases map to TRBD1. This CDR3 comprises 14 residues. After removal of 8 bases from V and 6 bases from J, the junction contained 6 bases not matched to a gene. Germline lookup yields CDR1 SNHLY and CDR2 FYNNEI. CDR3 residues: CASETGGKSGELFF. In DNA form, the CDR3 reads TGTGCCAGCGAGACAGGGGGCAAGTCCGGGGAGCTGTTTTTT. Looking up the rest from reference TRBV2 and TRBJ2-2 gives the full variable domain: EPEVTQTPSHQVTQMGQEVILRCVPISNHLYFYWYRQILGQKVEFLVSFYNNEISEKSEIFDDQFSVERPDGSNFTLKIRSTKLEDSAMYFCASETGGKSGELFFGEGSRLTVL.

The V gene is TRBV4-3, the J gene TRBJ1-2; D remains ambiguous. The V end lost 0 bases, the J end lost 3 bases, and 11 bases lay between the germline ends. The CDR3 contains 15 residues. CDR1 is LGHNA and CDR2 is YSLEER in the germline V gene. In DNA, the CDR3 is TGCGCCAGCAGCCAAGATAAGACATACCACTATGGCTACACCTTC. As protein: CASSQDKTYHYGYTF.

The gene calls are TRBV5-1 and TRBJ2-5; tentatively, D is TRBD1 (5 bases). V dropped 1 base and J dropped 1 base, with 17 bases sitting between them. This CDR3 is 17 amino acids long. Germline-derived CDR1 and CDR2 are SGHRS and YFSETQ. Here the CDR3 reads CASSLFRNKGFQETQYF. DNA of the CDR3: TGCGCCAGCAGCTTGTTCCGGAATAAGGGGTTCCAAGAGACCCAGTACTTC.